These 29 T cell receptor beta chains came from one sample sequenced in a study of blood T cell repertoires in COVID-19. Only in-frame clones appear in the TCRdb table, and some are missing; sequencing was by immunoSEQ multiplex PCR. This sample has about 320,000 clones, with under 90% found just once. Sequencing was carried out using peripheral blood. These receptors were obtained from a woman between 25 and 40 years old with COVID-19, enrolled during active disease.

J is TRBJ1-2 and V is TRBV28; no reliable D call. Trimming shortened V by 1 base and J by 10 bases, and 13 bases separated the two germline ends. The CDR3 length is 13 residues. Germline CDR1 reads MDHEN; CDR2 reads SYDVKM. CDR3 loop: CASSLYPDDNYTF. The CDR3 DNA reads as TGTGCCAGCAGTTTATACCCCGATGACAACTACACCTTC.

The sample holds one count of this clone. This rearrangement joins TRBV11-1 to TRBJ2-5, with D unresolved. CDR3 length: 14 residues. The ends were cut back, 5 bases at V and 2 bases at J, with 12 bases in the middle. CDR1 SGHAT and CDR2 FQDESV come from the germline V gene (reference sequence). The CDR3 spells CASSPPPSQETQYF. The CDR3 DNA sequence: TGTGCCAGCAGCCCTCCCCCTAGTCAAGAGACCCAGTACTTC.

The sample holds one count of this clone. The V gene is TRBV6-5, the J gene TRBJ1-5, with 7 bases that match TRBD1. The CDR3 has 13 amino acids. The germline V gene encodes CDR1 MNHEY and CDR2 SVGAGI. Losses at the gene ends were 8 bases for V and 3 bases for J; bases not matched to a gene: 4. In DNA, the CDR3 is TGTGCCAGCCGGACAGGAGACAATCAGCCCCAGCATTTT. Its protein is CASRTGDNQPQHF.

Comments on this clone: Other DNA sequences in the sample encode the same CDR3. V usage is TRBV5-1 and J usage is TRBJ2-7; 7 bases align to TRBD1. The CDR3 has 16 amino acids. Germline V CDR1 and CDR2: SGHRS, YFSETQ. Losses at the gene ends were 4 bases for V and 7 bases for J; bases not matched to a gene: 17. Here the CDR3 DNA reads TGCGCCAGCAGCCCCGAGCCGGGACAGAAGTTCCATGAGCAGTACTTC. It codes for CASSPEPGQKFHEQYF.

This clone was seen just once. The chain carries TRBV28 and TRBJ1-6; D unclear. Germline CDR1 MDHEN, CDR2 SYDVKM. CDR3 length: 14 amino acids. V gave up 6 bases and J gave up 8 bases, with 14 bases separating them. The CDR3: CASSQGRADSPLHF. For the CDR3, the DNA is TGTGCCAGCAGCCAAGGGCGGGCCGATTCACCCCTCCACTTT.

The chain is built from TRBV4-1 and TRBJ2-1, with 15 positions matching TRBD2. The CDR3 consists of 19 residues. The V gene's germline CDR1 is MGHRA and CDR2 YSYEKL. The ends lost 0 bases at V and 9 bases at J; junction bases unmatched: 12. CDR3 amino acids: CASSQERTSGGGYLLEQFF. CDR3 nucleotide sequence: TGCGCCAGCAGCCAAGAGCGGACTAGCGGGGGGGGGTACCTACTTGAGCAGTTCTTC.

DNA of the CDR3: TGTGCCAGCAGCCTCGACAGTGCATATGGCTACACCTTC. Its protein product is CASSLDSAYGYTF. The chain links TRBV11-2 to TRBJ1-2; a weak D match, TRBD1 (5 bases). The CDR3 has 13 residues. CDR1 and CDR2 (germline): SGHAT, FQNNGV. V was clipped by 5 bases and J by 5 bases, with 12 bases between them.

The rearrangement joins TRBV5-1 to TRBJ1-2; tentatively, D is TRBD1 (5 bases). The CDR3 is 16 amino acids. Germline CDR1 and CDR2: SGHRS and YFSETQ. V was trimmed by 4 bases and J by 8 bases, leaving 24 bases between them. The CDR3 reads CASSPNVGQVAAGYTF. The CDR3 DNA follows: TGCGCCAGCAGCCCCAATGTAGGACAAGTGGCTGCGGGCTACACCTTC.

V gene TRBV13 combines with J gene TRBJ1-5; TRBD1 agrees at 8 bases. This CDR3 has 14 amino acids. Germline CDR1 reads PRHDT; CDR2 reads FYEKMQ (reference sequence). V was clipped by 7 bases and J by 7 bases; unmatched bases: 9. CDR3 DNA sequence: TGTGCCAGCACCATCACCGGGACAGGACAGCCCCAGCATTTT. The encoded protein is CASTITGTGQPQHF. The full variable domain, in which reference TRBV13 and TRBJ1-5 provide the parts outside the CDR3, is AAGVIQSPRHLIKEKRETATLKCYPIPRHDTVYWYQQGPGQDPQFLISFYEKMQSDKGSIPDRFSAQQFSDYHSELNMSSLELGDSALYFCASTITGTGQPQHFGDGTRLSIL.

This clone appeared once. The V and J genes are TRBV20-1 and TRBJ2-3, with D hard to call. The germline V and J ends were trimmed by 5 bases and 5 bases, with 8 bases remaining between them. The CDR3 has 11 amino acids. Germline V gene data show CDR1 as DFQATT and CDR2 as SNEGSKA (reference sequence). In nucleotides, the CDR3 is TGCAGTGCTTTTTACAGAGATACGCAGTATTTT. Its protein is CSAFYRDTQYF.

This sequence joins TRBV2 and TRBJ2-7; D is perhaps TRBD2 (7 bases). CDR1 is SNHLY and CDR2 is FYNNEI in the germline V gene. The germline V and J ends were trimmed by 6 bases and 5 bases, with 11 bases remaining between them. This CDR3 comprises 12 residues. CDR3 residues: CASRGGGDEQYF. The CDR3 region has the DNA TGTGCCAGCAGAGGGGGGGGAGACGAGCAGTACTTC.

The CDR3 bases are TGCAGCGTACAGGGTGAGAGCAATCAGCCCCAGCATTTT. The encoded protein is CSVQGESNQPQHF. The chain recombines TRBV29-1 with TRBJ1-5, with D possibly TRBD1 on 6 matching bases. Between the trimmed V and J ends, which lost 6 bases and 1 base, there was a span of 10 bases. The CDR3 spans 13 residues. In germline, CDR1 is SQVTM, CDR2 ANQGSEA.

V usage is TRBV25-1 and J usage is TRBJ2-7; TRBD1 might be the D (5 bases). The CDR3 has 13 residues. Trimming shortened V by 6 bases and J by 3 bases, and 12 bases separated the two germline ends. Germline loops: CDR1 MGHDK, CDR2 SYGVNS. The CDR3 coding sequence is TGTGCCAGCAGGGGGCAGAACATCTACGAGCAGTACTTC. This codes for CASRGQNIYEQYF.

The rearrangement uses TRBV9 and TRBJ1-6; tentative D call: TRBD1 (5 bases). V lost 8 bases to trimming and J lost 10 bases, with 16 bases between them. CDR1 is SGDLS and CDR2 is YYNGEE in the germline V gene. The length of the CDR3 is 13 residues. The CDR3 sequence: CASSDSSHSPLHF. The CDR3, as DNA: TGTGCCAGTTCTGACAGCTCCCACTCACCCCTCCACTTT.

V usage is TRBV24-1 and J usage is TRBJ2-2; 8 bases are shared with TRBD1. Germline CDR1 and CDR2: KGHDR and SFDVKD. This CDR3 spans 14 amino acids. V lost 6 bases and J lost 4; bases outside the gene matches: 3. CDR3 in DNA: TGTGCCACCAGTTCTACAGGGGGCACCGGGGAGCTGTTTTTT. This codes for CATSSTGGTGELFF.

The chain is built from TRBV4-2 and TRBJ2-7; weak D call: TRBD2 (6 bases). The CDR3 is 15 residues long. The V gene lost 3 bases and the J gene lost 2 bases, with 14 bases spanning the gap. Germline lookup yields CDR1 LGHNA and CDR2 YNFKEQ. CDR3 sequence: CASSQAGRPTYEQYF. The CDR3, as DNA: TGTGCCAGCAGCCAGGCGGGACGGCCTACCTACGAGCAGTACTTC.

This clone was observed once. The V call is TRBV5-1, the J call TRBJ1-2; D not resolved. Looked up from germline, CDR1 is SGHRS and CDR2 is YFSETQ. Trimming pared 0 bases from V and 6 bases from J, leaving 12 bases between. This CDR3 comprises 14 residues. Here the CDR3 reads CASSLGHTYDGYTF. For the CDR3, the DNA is TGCGCCAGCAGCTTGGGACATACCTATGATGGCTACACCTTC. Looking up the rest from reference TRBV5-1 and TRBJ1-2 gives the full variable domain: KAGVTQTPRYLIKTRGQQVTLSCSPISGHRSVSWYQQTPGQGLQFLFEYFSETQRNKGNFPGRFSGRQFSNSRSEMNVSTLELGDSALYLCASSLGHTYDGYTFGSGTRLTVV.

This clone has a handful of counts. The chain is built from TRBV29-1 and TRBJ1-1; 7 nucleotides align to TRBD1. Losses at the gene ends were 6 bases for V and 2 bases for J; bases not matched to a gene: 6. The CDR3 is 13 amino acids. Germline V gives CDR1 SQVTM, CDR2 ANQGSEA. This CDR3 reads CSVPGQQNTEAFF. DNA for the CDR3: TGCAGCGTGCCGGGACAGCAAAACACTGAAGCTTTCTTT. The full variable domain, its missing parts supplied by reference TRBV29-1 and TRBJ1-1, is SAVISQKPSRDICQRGTSLTIQCQVDSQVTMMFWYRQQPGQSLTLIATANQGSEATYESGFVIDKFPISRPNLTFSTLTVSNMSPEDSSIYLCSVPGQQNTEAFFGQGTRLTVV.

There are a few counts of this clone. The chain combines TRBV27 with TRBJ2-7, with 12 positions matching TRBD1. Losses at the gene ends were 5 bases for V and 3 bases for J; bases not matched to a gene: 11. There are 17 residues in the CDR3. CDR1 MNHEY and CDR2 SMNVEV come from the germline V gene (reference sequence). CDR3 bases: TGTGCCAGCAGTCCTTCCCCCGGGACAGGGGGCCACTACGAGCAGTACTTC. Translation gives CASSPSPGTGGHYEQYF.

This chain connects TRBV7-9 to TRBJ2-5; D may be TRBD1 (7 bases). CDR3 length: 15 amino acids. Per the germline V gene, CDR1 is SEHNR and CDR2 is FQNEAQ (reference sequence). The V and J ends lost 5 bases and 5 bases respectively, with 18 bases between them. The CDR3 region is CASSLAQGGKETQYF. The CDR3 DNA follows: TGTGCCAGCAGCCTCGCCCAGGGGGGTAAGGAGACCCAGTACTTC.

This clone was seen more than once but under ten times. The CDR3 region is CASSFSSYEQYF. The DNA of the CDR3 is TGTGCCAGCAGTTTCAGCTCCTACGAGCAGTACTTC. The V gene is TRBV27, the J gene TRBJ2-7; D is undetermined. The V gene lost 3 bases and the J gene lost 0 bases, with 3 bases spanning the gap. Per the germline V gene, CDR1 is MNHEY and CDR2 is SMNVEV (reference sequence). The length of the CDR3 is 12 residues.

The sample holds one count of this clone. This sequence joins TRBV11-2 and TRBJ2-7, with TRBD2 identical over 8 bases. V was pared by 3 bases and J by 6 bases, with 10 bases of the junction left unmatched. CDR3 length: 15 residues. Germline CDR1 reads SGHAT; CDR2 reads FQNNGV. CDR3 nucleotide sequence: TGTGCCAGCAGCTTTAGCGGGACGCAAAGGGTCGAGCAGTACTTC. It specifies CASSFSGTQRVEQYF.

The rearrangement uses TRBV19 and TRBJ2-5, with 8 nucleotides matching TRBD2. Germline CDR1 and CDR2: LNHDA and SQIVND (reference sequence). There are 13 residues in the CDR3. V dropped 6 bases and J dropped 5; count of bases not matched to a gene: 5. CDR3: CASSTRLAETQYF. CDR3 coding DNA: TGTGCCAGTAGCACACGACTAGCGGAGACCCAGTACTTC.

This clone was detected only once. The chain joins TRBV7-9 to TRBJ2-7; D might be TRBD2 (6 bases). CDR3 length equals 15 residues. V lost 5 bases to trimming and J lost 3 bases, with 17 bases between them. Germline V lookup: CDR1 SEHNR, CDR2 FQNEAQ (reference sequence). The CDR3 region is CASSPSLAGGYEQYF. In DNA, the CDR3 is TGTGCCAGCAGCCCTAGCTTGGCCGGGGGCTACGAGCAGTACTTC. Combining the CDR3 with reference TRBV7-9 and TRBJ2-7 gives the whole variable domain DTGVSQNPRHKITKRGQNVTFRCDPISEHNRLYWYRQTLGQGPEFLTYFQNEAQLEKSRLLSDRFSAERPKGSFSTLEIQRTEQGDSAMYLCASSPSLAGGYEQYFGPGTRLTVT.

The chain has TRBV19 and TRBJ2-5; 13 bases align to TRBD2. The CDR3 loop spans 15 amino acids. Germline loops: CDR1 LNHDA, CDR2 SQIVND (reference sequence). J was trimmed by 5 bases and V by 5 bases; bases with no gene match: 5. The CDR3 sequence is CASSLGLAGLETQYF. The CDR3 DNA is TGTGCCAGTAGTCTGGGACTAGCGGGGCTGGAGACCCAGTACTTC.

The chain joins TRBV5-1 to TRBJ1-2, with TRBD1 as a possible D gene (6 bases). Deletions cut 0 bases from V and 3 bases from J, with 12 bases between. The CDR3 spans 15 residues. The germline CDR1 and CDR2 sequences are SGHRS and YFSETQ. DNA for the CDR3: TGCGCCAGCAGCTTGGCCGAGGGGACACACTATGGCTACACCTTC. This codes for CASSLAEGTHYGYTF.

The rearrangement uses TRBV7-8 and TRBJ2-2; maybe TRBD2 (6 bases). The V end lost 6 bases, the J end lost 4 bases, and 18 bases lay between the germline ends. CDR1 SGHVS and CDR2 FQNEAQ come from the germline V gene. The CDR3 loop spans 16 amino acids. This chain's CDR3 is CASRKVSREITGELFF. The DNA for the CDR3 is TGTGCCAGCAGAAAGGTCTCTCGGGAGATCACCGGGGAGCTGTTTTTT.

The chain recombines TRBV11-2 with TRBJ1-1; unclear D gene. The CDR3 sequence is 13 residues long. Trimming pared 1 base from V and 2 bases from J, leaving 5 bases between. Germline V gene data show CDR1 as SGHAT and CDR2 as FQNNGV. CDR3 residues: CASSLALNTEAFF. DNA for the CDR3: TGTGCCAGCAGCTTAGCCCTAAACACTGAAGCTTTCTTT.

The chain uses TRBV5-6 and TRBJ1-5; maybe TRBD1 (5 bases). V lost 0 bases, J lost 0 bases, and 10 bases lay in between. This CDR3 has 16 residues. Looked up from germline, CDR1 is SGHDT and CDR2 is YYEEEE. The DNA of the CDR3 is TGTGCCAGCAGCTTGGGACAGCCCTATAGCAATCAGCCCCAGCATTTT. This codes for CASSLGQPYSNQPQHF.